Listed below are T cell receptor beta chains from one sample, sequenced in a study of blood T cells in healthy people across ages. From the 5' RACE reads, TCRdb called clonotypes with MiXCR, one entry per CDR3 protein. The sample records 1 million or so distinct CDR3 sequences, 35% to 55% being singletons. The sequencing sample was made of blood. The receptors stem from a woman aged 60-75 years in good health. Both conserved end residues are part of each CDR3. D genes are given only for firm matches. Clone size is not always given. Where it is, it says once, few, many or a class for expanded clones.

v_gene: TRBV30; d_gene: .; j_gene: TRBJ2-5; abundance: .; CDR3aa: CAWVRVEETQYF; CDR3nt: TGTGCCTGGGTCAGGGTGGAAGAGACCCAGTACTTC
v_gene: TRBV6-5; d_gene: TRBD2; j_gene: TRBJ2-7; abundance: few; CDR3aa: CASSYSGLAGEYEQYF; CDR3nt: TGTGCCAGCAGTTATTCGGGACTAGCGGGAGAATACGAGCAGTACTTC
v_gene: TRBV19; d_gene: .; j_gene: TRBJ2-6; abundance: few; CDR3aa: CASSILSSGANVLTF; CDR3nt: TGTGCCAGTAGTATTTTGAGCTCTGGGGCCAACGTCCTGACTTTC
v_gene: TRBV25-1; d_gene: .; j_gene: TRBJ1-5; abundance: many; CDR3aa: CASSDPAGTNQPQHF; CDR3nt: TGTGCCAGCAGTGATCCGGCAGGGACCAATCAGCCCCAGCATTTT
v_gene: TRBV5-1; d_gene: .; j_gene: TRBJ2-3; abundance: .; CDR3aa: CASSLAGYSTDTPYF; CDR3nt: TGCGCCAGCAGCTTGGCAGGGTATAGCACAGATACGCCGTATTTT
v_gene: TRBV11-1; d_gene: .; j_gene: TRBJ1-2; abundance: few; CDR3aa: CASSLVQVHGYTF; CDR3nt: TGTGCCAGCAGCTTAGTCCAAGTTCATGGCTACACCTTC
v_gene: TRBV5-1; d_gene: .; j_gene: TRBJ1-1; abundance: few; CDR3aa: CASSPRASNTEAFF; CDR3nt: TGCGCCAGCAGCCCCAGGGCTTCGAACACTGAAGCTTTCTTT
v_gene: TRBV20-1; d_gene: TRBD1; j_gene: TRBJ2-1; abundance: few; CDR3aa: CSARRQGSRDNEQFF; CDR3nt: TGCAGTGCTAGGAGACAGGGGAGCAGGGACAATGAGCAGTTCTTC
v_gene: TRBV9; d_gene: .; j_gene: TRBJ1-1; abundance: .; CDR3aa: CASSVTPGGITEAFF; CDR3nt: TGTGCCAGCAGCGTGACACCGGGGGGGATCACTGAAGCTTTCTTT
v_gene: TRBV14; d_gene: .; j_gene: TRBJ2-3; abundance: few; CDR3aa: CASSQGGGSDTQYF; CDR3nt: TGTGCCAGCAGCCAAGGCGGCGGCTCAGATACGCAGTATTTT
v_gene: TRBV9; d_gene: TRBD1; j_gene: TRBJ2-3; abundance: .; CDR3aa: CASSIRTGGGTDTQYF; CDR3nt: TGTGCCAGCAGCATCCGGACAGGGGGGGGCACAGATACGCAGTATTTT
v_gene: TRBV9; d_gene: TRBD1; j_gene: TRBJ2-3; abundance: few; CDR3aa: CASSVPLDRASDTQYF; CDR3nt: TGTGCCAGCAGCGTCCCCCTTGACAGGGCGTCGGATACGCAGTATTTT
v_gene: TRBV7-9; d_gene: TRBD2; j_gene: TRBJ2-7; abundance: .; CDR3aa: CASSLALGSGRLTYEQYF; CDR3nt: TGTGCCAGCAGCTTAGCTCTGGGTAGCGGGAGGTTAACCTACGAGCAGTACTTC
v_gene: TRBV6-1; d_gene: .; j_gene: TRBJ2-1; abundance: .; CDR3aa: CASSGYRMNNEQFF; CDR3nt: TGTGCCAGCAGTGGATACAGGATGAACAATGAGCAGTTCTTC
v_gene: TRBV3-1; d_gene: TRBD2; j_gene: TRBJ2-7; abundance: .; CDR3aa: CASSQGPSGRLNEQYF; CDR3nt: TGTGCCAGCAGCCAAGGCCCTAGCGGGAGATTAAATGAGCAGTACTTC
v_gene: TRBV7-9; d_gene: TRBD1; j_gene: TRBJ2-5; abundance: few; CDR3aa: CASSLGSHRGLETQYF; CDR3nt: TGTGCCAGCAGCTTAGGATCACACAGGGGATTGGAGACCCAGTACTTC
v_gene: TRBV27; d_gene: TRBD1; j_gene: TRBJ2-6; abundance: few; CDR3aa: CASRDRISGANVLTF; CDR3nt: TGTGCCAGCCGGGACAGGATCTCTGGGGCCAACGTCCTGACTTTC
v_gene: TRBV6-5; d_gene: .; j_gene: TRBJ2-7; abundance: few; CDR3aa: CASSYRRESYEQYF; CDR3nt: TGTGCCAGCAGTTATCGTAGAGAATCCTACGAGCAGTACTTC
v_gene: TRBV28; d_gene: .; j_gene: TRBJ2-6; abundance: .; CDR3aa: CASSGPRPPGANVLTF; CDR3nt: TGTGCCAGCAGCGGACCAAGACCCCCGGGGGCCAACGTCCTGACTTTC
v_gene: TRBV15; d_gene: .; j_gene: TRBJ1-1; abundance: .; CDR3aa: CATSTNTEAFF; CDR3nt: TGTGCCACCAGCACCAACACTGAAGCTTTCTTT
v_gene: TRBV14; d_gene: TRBD1; j_gene: TRBJ1-2; abundance: .; CDR3aa: CASSVRAGTGNGYTF; CDR3nt: TGTGCCAGCAGCGTACGCGCCGGGACAGGGAATGGCTACACCTTC
v_gene: TRBV15; d_gene: TRBD2; j_gene: TRBJ2-5; abundance: .; CDR3aa: CATSRVRAGDETQYF; CDR3nt: TGCGCCACCAGCAGAGTTCGAGCGGGAGACGAGACCCAGTACTTC
v_gene: TRBV12-3/TRBV12-4; d_gene: .; j_gene: TRBJ1-2; abundance: few; CDR3aa: CASSVGGHYGYTF; CDR3nt: TGTGCCAGCAGTGTCGGGGGCCACTATGGCTACACCTTC
v_gene: TRBV6-6; d_gene: .; j_gene: TRBJ1-1; abundance: once; CDR3aa: CASSFRATEAFF; CDR3nt: TGTGCCAGCAGTTTCAGGGCCACTGAAGCTTTCTTT
v_gene: TRBV15; d_gene: .; j_gene: TRBJ2-7; abundance: .; CDR3aa: CATSSRDSLEQYF; CDR3nt: TGTGCCACCAGCTCTCGGGATTCTTTAGAGCAGTACTTC
v_gene: TRBV11-2; d_gene: TRBD1; j_gene: TRBJ1-2; abundance: .; CDR3aa: CASSLGAQGEHGYTF; CDR3nt: TGTGCCAGCAGCTTAGGGGCCCAGGGGGAGCATGGCTACACCTTC
v_gene: TRBV28; d_gene: .; j_gene: TRBJ2-1; abundance: .; CDR3aa: CASSSQRDEQFF; CDR3nt: TGTGCCAGCAGTTCCCAGCGGGATGAGCAGTTCTTC
v_gene: TRBV3-1; d_gene: .; j_gene: TRBJ2-3; abundance: few; CDR3aa: CASSQERGLTQYF; CDR3nt: TGTGCCAGCAGCCAAGAACGAGGGCTTACGCAGTATTTT
v_gene: TRBV9; d_gene: .; j_gene: TRBJ2-7; abundance: .; CDR3aa: CASSQGGGNGEQYF; CDR3nt: TGTGCCAGCAGCCAGGGAGGAGGGAACGGCGAGCAGTACTTC
v_gene: TRBV20-1; d_gene: TRBD1; j_gene: TRBJ2-7; abundance: few; CDR3aa: CSARAGTGVSEQYF; CDR3nt: TGCAGTGCTAGAGCGGGGACAGGGGTAAGCGAGCAGTACTTC
v_gene: TRBV6-7; d_gene: .; j_gene: TRBJ2-5; abundance: .; CDR3aa: CASSYTTLCWPPRETQYF; CDR3nt: TGTGCCAGCAGTTACACAACTTTATGTTGGCCACCTCGCGAGACCCAGTACTTC
v_gene: TRBV5-1; d_gene: .; j_gene: TRBJ2-7; abundance: .; CDR3aa: CASSLGWDLDSHGYEQYF; CDR3nt: TGCGCCAGCAGCTTGGGGTGGGACCTGGACTCACACGGATACGAGCAGTACTTC
v_gene: TRBV20-1; d_gene: .; j_gene: TRBJ2-7; abundance: .; CDR3aa: CSASPRQEQYF; CDR3nt: TGCAGTGCTAGTCCCAGACAGGAGCAGTACTTC
v_gene: TRBV20-1; d_gene: TRBD2; j_gene: TRBJ2-7; abundance: .; CDR3aa: CSLAGGPREQYF; CDR3nt: TGCAGTTTAGCGGGAGGGCCGCGCGAGCAGTACTTC
v_gene: TRBV7-8; d_gene: .; j_gene: TRBJ2-7; abundance: many; CDR3aa: CASSVSGGYEQYF; CDR3nt: TGTGCCAGCAGTGTGAGCGGCGGCTACGAGCAGTACTTC
v_gene: TRBV2; d_gene: .; j_gene: TRBJ1-2; abundance: many; CDR3aa: CASARAYYGYTF; CDR3nt: TGTGCCAGCGCGCGGGCTTACTATGGCTACACCTTC
v_gene: TRBV3-1; d_gene: .; j_gene: TRBJ1-5; abundance: .; CDR3aa: CASNQEESRNNQPQHF; CDR3nt: TGTGCCAGCAACCAAGAGGAGAGCAGAAACAATCAGCCCCAGCATTTT
v_gene: TRBV27; d_gene: TRBD1; j_gene: TRBJ2-7; abundance: .; CDR3aa: CASSSSQGISYKQYF; CDR3nt: TGTGCCAGCAGTTCGTCACAGGGGATCTCCTACAAGCAGTACTTC
v_gene: TRBV24-1; d_gene: TRBD1; j_gene: TRBJ1-5; abundance: .; CDR3aa: CATSEGGQGTFGPQHF; CDR3nt: TGTGCCACCAGTGAAGGGGGACAGGGCACCTTTGGGCCCCAGCATTTT
v_gene: TRBV5-6; d_gene: .; j_gene: TRBJ1-6; abundance: .; CDR3aa: CASSLTGSDNSPLHF; CDR3nt: TGTGCCAGCAGCTTGACAGGGTCCGATAATTCACCCCTCCACTTT
v_gene: TRBV28; d_gene: .; j_gene: TRBJ2-6; abundance: .; CDR3aa: CASRQQGIGANVLTF; CDR3nt: TGTGCCAGCAGGCAACAGGGAATCGGGGCCAACGTCCTGACTTTC
v_gene: TRBV12-3/TRBV12-4; d_gene: TRBD2; j_gene: TRBJ2-1; abundance: .; CDR3aa: CASSDRRAGVYNEQFF; CDR3nt: TGTGCCAGCAGTGACCGAAGAGCGGGAGTCTACAATGAGCAGTTCTTC